These 15 T cell receptor beta chains came from one sample sequenced in a study of T cell responses to AZD1222 COVID-19 vaccine (TCRdb year 2021). Libraries came from the immunoSEQ multiplex PCR assay. The immuneACCESS repertoire file appears here via TCRdb, limited to in-frame rearrangements. These files lack a portion of the clones; in checked studies, under half of the deficit traces to unresolved V genes, and the cause of the others is not known. Here the sample has about 130,000 clones; 93% occur a single time. Of the sample, about 0.86% is held by the ten largest clones. This specimen's time point label, interpreted: baseline before first vaccination. The sample was peripheral blood, taken on day 0 of AZD1222 vaccination. These TCRs come from an adult in good health.

J is TRBJ1-2 and V is TRBV14, with D tentatively TRBD1 (5 bases). In germline, CDR1 is SGHDN, CDR2 FVKESK. The CDR3 consists of 14 residues. V lost 2 bases and J lost 3, with 10 bases in between. In DNA, the CDR3 is TGTGCCAGCAGCCAACAGGGTTGGGACTATGGCTACACCTTC. Its protein product is CASSQQGWDYGYTF. Drawing the rest from reference TRBV14 and TRBJ1-2, the complete variable domain is EAGVTQFPSHSVIEKGQTVTLRCDPISGHDNLYWYRRVMGKEIKFLLHFVKESKQDESGMPNNRFLAERTGGTYSTLKVQPAELEDSGVYFCASSQQGWDYGYTFGSGTRLTVV.

This chain links TRBV10-3 with TRBJ1-1; no clear D. V lost 6 bases to trimming and J lost 1 base, with 9 bases between them. Germline CDR1 ENHRY, CDR2 SYGVKD. The CDR3 is 13 amino acids. The DNA of the CDR3 is TGTGCCATCAGCCCGGACGGGAACACTGAAGCTTTCTTT. As protein: CAISPDGNTEAFF.

This chain links TRBV6-5 with TRBJ2-3; D gene uncertain. The CDR3 is 13 residues long. The V end was cut by 5 bases, the J end by 6 bases, with 12 bases between. The germline V gene has CDR1 MNHEY and CDR2 SVGAGI. This CDR3 reads CASSRISSDTQYF. DNA for the CDR3: TGTGCCAGCAGTCGGATCAGTTCTGATACGCAGTATTTT.

The rearrangement uses TRBV6-5 and TRBJ1-4; 8 bases fit TRBD1. The CDR3 is 15 residues long. The germline CDR1 and CDR2 sequences are MNHEY and SVGAGI. After removal of 4 bases from V and 1 base from J, the junction contained 2 bases not matched to a gene. The CDR3 reads CASSSTGVTNEKLFF. The CDR3 DNA follows: TGTGCCAGCAGTTCGACAGGGGTAACTAATGAAAAACTGTTTTTT.

The V gene is TRBV5-1, the J gene TRBJ2-3; the D is unclear. The V and J ends lost 4 bases and 4 bases respectively, with 7 bases between them. Germline CDR1 and CDR2: SGHRS and YFSETQ. The CDR3 runs to 12 residues. In DNA form, the CDR3 reads TGCGCCAGCAGCGTGGTGTCAGATACGCAGTATTTT. Translation gives CASSVVSDTQYF.

This clone has just one count. The rearrangement uses TRBV18 and TRBJ1-3; 9 nucleotides agree with TRBD1. Germline CDR1 is KGHSH and CDR2 is LQKENI. CDR3 length: 15 residues. V gave up 3 bases and J gave up 1 base; unmatched junction bases: 1. CDR3 protein: CASSPGTGSGNTIYF. The CDR3 nucleotides are TGTGCCAGCTCACCCGGGACAGGGTCTGGAAACACCATATATTTT.

The rearrangement joins TRBV5-1 to TRBJ1-2, with a possible D match to TRBD1 (5 bases). This CDR3 has 16 amino acids. Between the trimmed V and J ends, which lost 4 bases and 2 bases, there was a span of 18 bases. CDR1 and CDR2 from the germline V gene are SGHRS and YFSETQ. The CDR3, as DNA: TGCGCCAGCAGCACGAGGGGAGGCCCAACCAACTATGGCTACACCTTC. It codes for CASSTRGGPTNYGYTF.

The chain joins TRBV18 to TRBJ2-3, with D perhaps matching TRBD1 (5 bases). The V end was cut by 6 bases, the J end by 6 bases, with 16 bases between. The CDR3 extends over 14 amino acids. In germline, CDR1 is KGHSH, CDR2 LQKENI. CDR3 sequence reads: CASSLQVKEDTQYF. For the CDR3, the DNA is TGTGCCAGCTCCCTACAGGTGAAAGAGGATACGCAGTATTTT. Full variable domain (outside the CDR3, taken from reference TRBV18 and TRBJ2-3): NAGVMQNPRHLVRRRGQEARLRCSPMKGHSHVYWYRQLPEEGLKFMVYLQKENIIDESGMPKERFSAEFPKEGPSILRIQQVVRGDSAAYFCASSLQVKEDTQYFGPGTRLTVL.

The V call is TRBV4-1, the J call TRBJ1-5; D ambiguous. V dropped 0 bases and J dropped 0 bases, with 9 bases sitting between them. Looked up from germline, CDR1 is MGHRA and CDR2 is YSYEKL. The CDR3 is made up of 16 amino acids. The CDR3 reads CASSQDDGYSNQPQHF. In DNA form, the CDR3 reads TGCGCCAGCAGCCAAGATGACGGTTATAGCAATCAGCCCCAGCATTTT.

V is TRBV7-2 and J is TRBJ1-1; D gene uncertain. The CDR3 sequence is 15 residues long. CDR1 and CDR2 (germline): SGHTA, FQGNSA. The V end lost 1 base, the J end lost 1 base, and 10 bases lay between the germline ends. CDR3 residues: CASSLDPGRNTEAFF. DNA for the CDR3: TGTGCCAGCAGCTTAGATCCGGGGAGGAACACTGAAGCTTTCTTT. The entire variable domain, with the rest obtained from reference TRBV7-2 and TRBJ1-1, is as follows: GAGVSQSPSNKVTEKGKDVELRCDPISGHTALYWYRQSLGQGLEFLIYFQGNSAPDKSGLPSDRFSAERTGGSVSTLTIQRTQQEDSAVYLCASSLDPGRNTEAFFGQGTRLTVV.

The chain recombines TRBV4-2 with TRBJ2-2, with TRBD2 matching 9 bases. This CDR3 is built from 19 residues. Germline V gene sequence: CDR1 LGHNA, CDR2 YNFKEQ. The J segment lost 4 bases and the V segment lost 1 base, leaving 13 bases of the junction unmatched. The CDR3 nucleotides read TGTGCCAGCAGCCAAGGGGTAGCTAGCGGGGCCTCCGGCACCGGGGAGCTGTTTTTT. This sequence encodes CASSQGVASGASGTGELFF.

This chain uses TRBV5-1 with TRBJ1-4, with 7 bases identical to TRBD1. V shed 0 bases, J shed 6 bases, and the junction held 2 bases outside the gene matches. The germline V gene has CDR1 SGHRS and CDR2 YFSETQ. The CDR3 sequence is 14 residues long. CDR3 in DNA: TGCGCCAGCAGCTTGGGACAGGGCCATGAAAAACTGTTTTTT. The encoded protein is CASSLGQGHEKLFF.

The V call is TRBV11-3, the J call TRBJ1-1; perhaps TRBD1 as D (5 bases). The germline V gene encodes CDR1 SGHNT and CDR2 YENEEA. V was pared by 5 bases and J by 2 bases, with 9 bases between. The CDR3 runs 13 residues. CDR3 DNA sequence: TGTGCCAGCAGCGTGGGACCAAACACTGAAGCTTTCTTT. It is translated as CASSVGPNTEAFF.

The V and J genes are TRBV12-3 or TRBV12-4 and TRBJ1-2; D possibly corresponds to TRBD1 (5 bases). The V end lost 7 bases, the J end lost 2 bases, and 8 bases lay between the germline ends. This CDR3 contains 12 residues. The CDR3 DNA is TGTGCCAGCAATACAGGAAACTATGGCTACACCTTC. Translated, it gives CASNTGNYGYTF.

The J gene is TRBJ1-5, the V gene TRBV18; perhaps TRBD1 as D (5 bases). Germline-derived CDR1 and CDR2 are KGHSH and LQKENI. The CDR3 runs to 13 residues. Trimming shortened V by 6 bases and J by 4 bases, and 10 bases separated the two germline ends. CDR3 sequence: CASSLDTNQPQHF. The CDR3 coding sequence is TGTGCCAGCTCCCTGGACACAAATCAGCCCCAGCATTTT.